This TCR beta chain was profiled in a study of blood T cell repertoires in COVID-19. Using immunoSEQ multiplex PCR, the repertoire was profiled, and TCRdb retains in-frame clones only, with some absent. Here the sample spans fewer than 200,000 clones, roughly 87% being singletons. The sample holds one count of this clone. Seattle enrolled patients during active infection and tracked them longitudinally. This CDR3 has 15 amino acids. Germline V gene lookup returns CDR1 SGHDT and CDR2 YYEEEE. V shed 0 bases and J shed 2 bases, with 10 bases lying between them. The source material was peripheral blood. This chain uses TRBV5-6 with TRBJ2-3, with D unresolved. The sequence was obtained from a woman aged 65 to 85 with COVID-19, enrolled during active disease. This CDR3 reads CASSLVPDSTDTQYF. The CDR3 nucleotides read TGTGCCAGCAGCTTGGTTCCCGACTCCACAGATACGCAGTATTTT.